One and the same sample provided the 7 T cell receptor beta chains below, sequenced in a study of a mutant IDH1 vaccine in newly diagnosed glioma. For these TCRs, the target antigens are not known. Time point given: week 23, last vaccination. Doses of 300 ug of mutant IDH1 20-mer peptide were given with topical imiquimod. The protocol was immunoSEQ multiplex PCR, while the TCRdb copy is restricted to in-frame clones and leaves out a portion. Of tens of thousands of clones listed, approximately 87% were seen once; the top ten hold more than 1.1%. Sequences were derived from PBMCs, sampled from a glioma patient whose treatment included an IDH1 peptide vaccine. Receptor source: a man aged 35 to 55 with glioma.

This clone has just a few counts. The chain links TRBV11-2 to TRBJ2-1; D remains unclear. This CDR3 region has 15 residues. The V gene lost 2 bases and the J gene lost 6 bases, with 14 bases spanning the gap. CDR1 is SGHAT and CDR2 is FQNNGV in the germline V gene. CDR3 nucleotide sequence: TGTGCCAGCAGCTTATTTGTGGGATCGGGCAATGAGCAGTTCTTC. It is translated as CASSLFVGSGNEQFF.

V gene TRBV19 combines with J gene TRBJ2-1; D is perhaps TRBD2 (7 bases). The CDR3 totals 17 residues. Germline CDR1 LNHDA, CDR2 SQIVND (reference sequence). V was cut by 4 bases and J by 5 bases, with 21 bases left in between. CDR3 bases: TGTGCCAGTAGTACCGAAGGGAGCGGGACAAGGGACAATGAGCAGTTCTTC. It translates to CASSTEGSGTRDNEQFF.

The rearrangement links TRBV18 to TRBJ1-1, with D possibly matching TRBD1 (6 bases). There are 17 residues in the CDR3. Germline-derived CDR1 and CDR2 are KGHSH and LQKENI. V gave up 0 bases and J gave up 0 bases, with 14 bases separating them. The DNA of the CDR3 is TGTGCCAGCTCACCACCCGGAGGGTACAGGGTGAACACTGAAGCTTTCTTT. The encoded protein is CASSPPGGYRVNTEAFF.

This sequence joins TRBV4-3 and TRBJ2-3, with 11 positions matching TRBD2. The J segment lost 6 bases and the V segment lost 2 bases, leaving 7 bases of the junction unmatched. Germline CDR1 is LGHNA and CDR2 is YSLEER. The CDR3 has 16 residues. In DNA form, the CDR3 reads TGCGCCAGCAGCCAATCCATGACTAGCGGGGCGGATACGCAGTATTTT. Residues: CASSQSMTSGADTQYF.

V is TRBV13 and J is TRBJ2-4; 7 bases align to TRBD2. The CDR3 runs 14 residues. Germline loops: CDR1 PRHDT, CDR2 FYEKMQ (reference sequence). Trimming removed 2 bases from V and 8 bases from J; junction bases left unmatched: 6. DNA for the CDR3: TGTGCCAGCAGCTTACGGGCCGCGGGGGACATTCAGTACTTC. It codes for CASSLRAAGDIQYF.

The chain has TRBV6-1 and TRBJ1-3; D is uncertain. V gave up 7 bases and J gave up 1 base, with 11 bases separating them. Germline V gene sequence: CDR1 MNHNS, CDR2 SASEGT. The CDR3 sequence is 14 residues long. CDR3 residues: CASTERPSGNTIYF. CDR3 coding DNA: TGTGCCAGCACGGAAAGGCCTTCTGGAAACACCATATATTTT.

The V gene is TRBV4-1, the J gene TRBJ2-7; D not certain. Germline V gives CDR1 MGHRA, CDR2 YSYEKL. V lost 0 bases, J lost 2 bases, and 11 bases lay in between. This CDR3 spans 15 amino acids. The CDR3 loop is CASSQDWQRTYEQYF. The CDR3 DNA reads as TGCGCCAGCAGCCAAGATTGGCAGAGAACCTACGAGCAGTACTTC.